The present TCR beta chain was sequenced within a study of blood T cell repertoires in COVID-19 (dated by TCRdb to the early 2020s). Regarding the complete study: Samples from collaborators originated in the United States, Italy and Spain and spanned both the acute and convalescent phases of COVID-19. The prospective study material was composed of cDNA or gDNA derived from T cells, B-cell-depleted T cells, or PBMCs. The dataset comprised deeply sampled blood TCRbeta repertoires from subjects exposed to, actively infected with, or recovered from COVID-19. The repertoires were released in a freely available public database meant as a resource for research on the immune response to SARS-CoV-2. Samples were obtained from the ongoing ImmuneRACE study (first 160 participants) and from 950 to 1,500 subjects provided by 6 global collaborators. Sample metadata almost always included a de-identified subject ID, COVID-19 status, age in years and sex. Where available, HLA class I and class II types were taken from metadata supplied by the sample provider and were not determined by assay-based typing. Summary of the overall study and its limitations: Clinical and demographic metadata were provided uncurated, with the amount varying by source and participant.

Each collaborating institution followed its own protocols to collect whole blood in K2EDTA tubes. Collaborator samples were shipped for TCRbeta analysis as frozen whole blood, isolated PBMCs, or DNA extracted from either sample type. Trimming takes 7 bases off V and 2 bases off J; junction bases not matched to a gene: 9. The CDR3 sequence holds 15 residues, the cysteine and phenylalanine included. Only the CDR3 portion is preserved as DNA: 45 bases, with reading frame beginning at the first base. CDR1 and CDR2 are read off the germline V gene as SGHDT and YYEEEE. The immunoSEQ Assay, a bias-controlled multiplex PCR, was used to amplify TCRbeta CDR3 regions from genomic DNA. As for the authors' bioinformatics: Within the assay, amplification of reference gene primers was used to estimate how many nucleated cells each sample contained. To quantify the absolute abundance of each unique TCRbeta CDR3 rearrangement, sequence reads were collapsed and filtered. For each sample, productive Simpson clonality was calculated as the square root of Simpson's diversity index across productive rearrangements. TCRdb mirrors the immuneACCESS table, restricted to in-frame sequences. Some clones are absent from its copies; in checked studies, under half trace to an unresolved V gene, and the reason for the others is unknown. Clone size and the V and J calls come from that table; the DNA yielded D and trimming. The sample records under 40,000 clones, around 90% of which are singletons. The ten largest clones add up to about 14% of the sample.

Of note for this clone: Its antigen target is currently unknown. Nothing much larger sits one base from this clone, and base qualities are not available.

The receptor's source is a man aged 60 to 75 with active COVID-19. The specimen sequenced was peripheral blood. Recombination joined TRBV5-6 with TRBJ1-1, and 9 bases in between align with TRBD1. The CDR3 here reads CASGEQGAGNTEAFF. The DNA reads as follows: TGTGCCAGCGGTGAACAGGGGGCGGGTAACACTGAAGCTTTCTTT.